This T cell receptor (beta chain) is drawn from a study of T cell repertoires in cytomegalovirus infection. TCRdb processed the reads anew with MiXCR; each CDR3 protein has one entry. The top ten hold about an eighth of the sample, which has approximately 770,000 distinct CDR3 sequences, around 29% seen once. This CDR3 is 13 amino acids long. Trimming left V 0 bases short and J 6 bases short, with 7 bases between. Looked up from germline, CDR1 is SGHRS and CDR2 is YFSETQ. This clonotype was detected once. Its target is not known. The sample here was cultured CD8+ T cells from PBMCs, taken from culture after CMV antigen stimulation. The rearrangement links TRBV5-1 to TRBJ2-1; D not certain. This clonotype originated in a human donor in good health (CMV status not recorded). Some clones in this sample may be carry-over from other donors' samples. The CDR3 is CASSLERVNEQFF. The CDR3 DNA reads TGCGCCAGCAGCTTGGAAAGGGTCAATGAGCAGTTCTTC.